Listed below are T cell receptor beta chains from one sample, sequenced in a study of Ad26.COV2.S vaccination and SARS-CoV-2 variants. The table came from immunoSEQ multiplex PCR; TCRdb's copy has only in-frame clones and leaves some out. The profile shows over 85,000 clones, approximately 86% of them singletons. The sample in question was peripheral blood, obtained after recovery from COVID-19. The receptor source for this set is a human donor who had recovered from COVID-19. CDR3s include the opening cysteine and the closing phenylalanine or tryptophan. A D gene is named only where the DNA matches it firmly. Some rows mark clone size as missing; the rest say once, few, many or name a class of expanded clone.

>-|-|TRBJ2-1|12|TRBV19
TGTGCCAGTAGAGTGGTGGGCGATGAGCAGTTCTTC
CASRVVGDEQFF
>-|-|TRBJ1-6|16|TRBV7-9
TGTGCCAGCAGCGCCAATTCCAGGAGTAATAATTCACCCCTCCACTTT
CASSANSRSNNSPLHF
>-|TRBD2|TRBJ2-7|14|TRBV7-2
TGTGCCAGCAGCCGGACTAGCGGGACCTACGAGCAGTACTTC
CASSRTSGTYEQYF
>-|-|TRBJ1-2|12|TRBV12-5
TGTGCTAGTGGTTTTTTGGGGCTTGGCTACACCTTC
CASGFLGLGYTF
>-|TRBD2|TRBJ2-7|15|TRBV5-4
TGTGCCAGCAGCTTAAGCGGGAGAGGGATGGGCGAGCAGTACTTC
CASSLSGRGMGEQYF
>few|TRBD2|TRBJ2-4|18|TRBV5-1
TGCGCCAGCAGCCCCCGTGATAGCGGGGGGACGGCCAAAAACATTCAGTACTTC
CASSPRDSGGTAKNIQYF
>few|TRBD2|TRBJ2-2|16|TRBV6-1
TGTGCCAGCAGTGTCGCGGGAGGGCCGGTCACCGGGGAGCTGTTTTTT
CASSVAGGPVTGELFF
>-|TRBD1|TRBJ2-7|14|TRBV14
TGTGCCAGCAGCGAAGGACAGGGACCCTACGAGCAGTACTTC
CASSEGQGPYEQYF
>-|-|TRBJ2-7|14|TRBV5-5
TGTGCCAGCAGCTTGGGGCCGCTAAGTAGCGAGCAGTACTTC
CASSLGPLSSEQYF
>few|-|TRBJ1-1|14|TRBV20-1
TGCAGTGCTAGTAGAGGGAGGGACCCCACTGAAGCTTTCTTT
CSASRGRDPTEAFF
>-|-|TRBJ2-1|12|TRBV7-2
TGTGCCAGCAGCCGCCACTACAATGAGCAGTTCTTC
CASSRHYNEQFF
>-|-|TRBJ2-1|11|TRBV28
TGTGCCAGCAGTTTACAGCCCCTCACGGTCTTC
CASSLQPLTVF
>-|-|TRBJ2-3|11|TRBV9
TGTGCCAGCAGCTCCCAAGATACGCAGTATTTT
CASSSQDTQYF
>-|-|TRBJ2-2|15|TRBV7-2
TGTGCCAGCAGCAACCCGGGACTTAACACCGGGGAGCTGTTTTTT
CASSNPGLNTGELFF
>-|TRBD2|TRBJ2-2|17|TRBV5-4
TGTGCCAGCAGTTATAGGACTAGCGGACCGAACACCGGGGAGCTGTTTTTT
CASSYRTSGPNTGELFF
>few|TRBD1|TRBJ1-4|18|TRBV23-1
TGCGCCAGCAGTCAATCGCCGAGGACAGGGGATGAGGGTGAAAAACTGTTTTTT
CASSQSPRTGDEGEKLFF
>few|-|TRBJ2-1|14|TRBV9
TGTGCCAGCAGCGTAGCTCTGGGATTCTATGAGCAGTTCTTC
CASSVALGFYEQFF
>-|TRBD1|TRBJ1-1|14|TRBV19
TGTGCCAGTAAGGTGGACAGGGGGAACACTGAAGCTTTCTTT
CASKVDRGNTEAFF
>-|-|TRBJ1-5|14|TRBV2
TGTGCCAGCAGTGAAGGTCGGGTGAGTCAGCCCCAGCATTTT
CASSEGRVSQPQHF
>few|-|TRBJ2-7|15|TRBV28
TGTGCCAGCACCCAGCCCCAGGCAGGTCTCAACGAGCAGTACTTC
CASTQPQAGLNEQYF
>-|-|TRBJ2-1|13|TRBV7-7
TGTGCCAGCAGCTTATGGGCGGGACATGAGCAGTTCTTC
CASSLWAGHEQFF
>-|-|TRBJ1-2|15|TRBV7-2
TGTGCCAGCAGCTTAGCGTCAGGGTCGGGATGGGGCTACACCTTC
CASSLASGSGWGYTF
>-|-|TRBJ2-7|13|TRBV7-2
TGTGCCAGCAGCTTAGGACAGCTCTACGAGCAGTACTTC
CASSLGQLYEQYF
>-|TRBD1|TRBJ1-5|15|TRBV19
TGTGCCAGTAAGGCCGGGACAGCTGGCAATCAGCCCCAGCATTTT
CASKAGTAGNQPQHF
>-|TRBD2|TRBJ2-5|16|TRBV4-1
TGCGCCAGCAGCCAAGAAATTAGCGGGACCCAAGAGACCCAGTACTTC
CASSQEISGTQETQYF
>medium-sized|TRBD2|TRBJ2-2|15|TRBV3-1/TRBV3-2
TGTGCCAGCAGCCGGAGCGGGGCGAACACCGGGGAGCTGTTTTTT
CASSRSGANTGELFF
>-|-|TRBJ1-5|13|TRBV28
TGTGCCAGCAGTGTGCCGGAGCGCAGGGCCCAGCATTTT
CASSVPERRAQHF
>-|-|TRBJ2-4|12|TRBV9
TGTGCCAGCAGCGTAGATGAAAACATTCAGTACTTC
CASSVDENIQYF
>once|TRBD2|TRBJ2-7|14|TRBV6-5
TGTGCCAGCAGTTCTAGCGGGAGGAGCTACGAGCAGTACTTC
CASSSSGRSYEQYF
>large|-|TRBJ2-7|12|TRBV7-6
TGTGCCAGCAGCTCGACTGGCTACGAGCAGTACTTC
CASSSTGYEQYF
>-|TRBD2|TRBJ2-7|14|TRBV11-3
TGTGCCAGCAGCCACCCCGGGGGGTACTACGAGCAGTACTTC
CASSHPGGYYEQYF
>-|-|TRBJ2-1|11|TRBV4-2
TGTGCCAGCAGCCAAACAGGGACGCAGTTCTTC
CASSQTGTQFF
>-|TRBD2|TRBJ2-5|14|TRBV29-1
TGCAGCGTGAGCGGGAGGGCCCTCCAAGAGACCCAGTACTTC
CSVSGRALQETQYF
>many|TRBD2|TRBJ2-1|14|TRBV10-1
TGCGCCAGCAGTGAGCGGGAGGCCTACAATGAGCAGTTCTTC
CASSEREAYNEQFF
>-|TRBD1|TRBJ2-4|16|TRBV27
TGTGCCAGCAGTTTACAACCTAACAGGGGCCAAAACATTCAGTACTTC
CASSLQPNRGQNIQYF
>once|TRBD1|TRBJ1-5|15|TRBV24-1
TGTGCCACCAGTGACCAGACAGGGGGCAGGCAGCCCCAGCATTTT
CATSDQTGGRQPQHF
>-|-|TRBJ1-1|14|TRBV11-2
TGTGCCAGCAGCTTAAGGGTACGGACACCTGAAGCTTTCTTT
CASSLRVRTPEAFF
>-|TRBD1|TRBJ1-1|16|TRBV4-3
TGCGCCAGCAGCCAAGATCGAGCAGGGGGATTCAGTGAAGCTTTCTTT
CASSQDRAGGFSEAFF
>many|-|TRBJ1-3|16|TRBV9
TGTGCCAGCAGCGTAGGGACCTCCCGCTCTGGAAACACCATATATTTT
CASSVGTSRSGNTIYF
>-|-|TRBJ1-2|13|TRBV7-9
TGTGCCAGCTCGGCCGGTTCACACTATGGCTACACCTTC
CASSAGSHYGYTF
>-|TRBD2|TRBJ2-3|16|TRBV5-1
TGCGCCAGCAGCTTGGGACTAGCGGGAATCACAGATACGCAGTATTTT
CASSLGLAGITDTQYF
>-|-|TRBJ2-7|14|TRBV9
TGTGCCAGCAGCCCTGAGGCAAGCTCCTACGAGCAGTACTTC
CASSPEASSYEQYF
>-|TRBD2|TRBJ2-1|17|TRBV24-1
TGTGCCACCAGTGATTTGGGACTAGCGGGAGGCTATGGTGAGCAGTTCTTC
CATSDLGLAGGYGEQFF
>-|-|TRBJ2-7|15|TRBV7-2
TGTGCCAGCAGCTCTATACAAGGGAGTCCCTACGAGCAGTACTTC
CASSSIQGSPYEQYF
>-|TRBD2|TRBJ2-7|16|TRBV5-4
TGTGCCAGCAGCTCATATGGGACTAGCGGGAGAAACGAGCAGTACTTC
CASSSYGTSGRNEQYF
>once|-|TRBJ1-1|13|TRBV6-4
TGTGCCAGCAGTGCGGGATTCGACACTGAAGCTTTCTTT
CASSAGFDTEAFF
>-|-|TRBJ1-2|13|TRBV7-2
TGTGCCAGCACCCAAGGGCAGCAATATGGCTACACCTTC
CASTQGQQYGYTF
>once|-|TRBJ2-1|15|TRBV9
TGTGCCAGCAGCGAATACGAAGCTCGGGGCAATGAGCAGTTCTTC
CASSEYEARGNEQFF
>-|-|TRBJ1-5|12|TRBV28
TGTGCCAGCAGTCCGCACCCGGGCCCCCAGCATTTT
CASSPHPGPQHF